This TCR beta chain originates from a study of T-cell reconstitution after alpha-beta-depleted transplantation in children. Study-wide findings and caveats: Surviving recipient cells, namely T cells and thymic progenitors, were the source of high day-60 TCRbeta diversity in some patients. Newly made T cells mostly supplied T-cell counts and diversity one year after transplant.

For this clonotype: Its antigen is undetermined.

The TCRbeta library was prepared with unique molecular identifiers. TCRdb used MiXCR to reprocess the PCR reads, holding one entry per CDR3 protein. The table lists about 1,000,000 distinct CDR3 sequences, about 29% of them singletons, with over 25% in the top ten. V was trimmed by 3 bases and J by 5 bases, leaving 11 bases between them. The CDR3 covers 14 residues. Germline-derived CDR1 and CDR2 are SGHTA and FQGNSA. The chain is built from TRBV7-2 and TRBJ2-1, with D hard to call. The TCR was taken from a boy in the first two years of life who had a stem cell transplant for SCID, so the T cells may come from the graft donor. Sequencing used PBMCs, mostly from graft donor cells, obtained 360 days after TCRalphabeta/CD19-depleted stem cell transplant. Written as DNA, the CDR3 is TGTGCCAGCAGCTTTACCCAGAATAACAATGAGCAGTTCTTC. Translation: CASSFTQNNNEQFF.